This TCR beta chain was captured by sequencing in a study of siplizumab effects on memory and regulatory T cells. The study, taken as a whole, reports: Major contributors to the alloresponse seemed to be naive T cells, which also appeared more diverse than memory cells.

The CDR3 sequence is 14 residues long. V was pared by 6 bases and J by 4 bases, with 5 bases of the junction left unmatched. Germline CDR1 reads MNHEY; CDR2 reads SMNVEV (reference sequence). Of note for this clone: The antigen remains unidentified.

Libraries were prepared by immunoSEQ multiplex PCR; TCRdb keeps only in-frame clonotypes and omits some of them. The profile shows tens of thousands of clones, 93% of them singletons. The TCR was taken from a human donor in good health. This chain joins TRBV27 and TRBJ2-3; 9 nucleotides align to TRBD2. Source material: CD8+ T cells sorted from blood. The CDR3 DNA follows: TGTGCCAGCAGACCGGGACTAGCCCCAGATACGCAGTATTTT. Translated: CASRPGLAPDTQYF.